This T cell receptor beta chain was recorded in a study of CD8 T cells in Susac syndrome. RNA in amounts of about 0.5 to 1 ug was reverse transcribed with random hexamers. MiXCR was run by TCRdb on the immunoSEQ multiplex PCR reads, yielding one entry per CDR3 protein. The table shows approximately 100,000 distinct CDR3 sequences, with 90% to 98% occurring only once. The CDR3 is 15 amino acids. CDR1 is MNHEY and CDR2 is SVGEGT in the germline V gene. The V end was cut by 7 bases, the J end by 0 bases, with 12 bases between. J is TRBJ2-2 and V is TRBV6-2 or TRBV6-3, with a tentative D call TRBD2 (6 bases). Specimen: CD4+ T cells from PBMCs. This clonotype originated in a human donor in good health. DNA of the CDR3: TGTGCCAGCAAGGGTCCGGGGGCGAACACCGGGGAGCTGTTTTTT. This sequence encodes CASKGPGANTGELFF.